This TCR beta chain is from a study of memory CD4+ T cells and cytomegalovirus serostatus. TCRdb's copy holds only in-frame clones and misses some; the assay was immunoSEQ multiplex PCR. The data contain under 55,000 clones, around four fifths of them singletons. Single viable CD3+CD4+CD8-CD45RO+ cells were sorted as the memory CD4+ T cells. After thawing, CD4+ T cells were positively selected. The source material was memory CD4+ T cells from blood. This sequence originates from an adult in good health and CMV-seropositive.

Here the CDR3 reads CASSGPGRSYGYTF. CDR3 DNA: TGTGCCAGCAGTGGCCCGGGAAGGAGCTATGGCTACACCTTC. V and J are TRBV2 and TRBJ1-2, with unresolved D. The length of the CDR3 is 14 residues. V was pared by 4 bases and J by 4 bases, with 13 bases between. Germline V gene lookup returns CDR1 SNHLY and CDR2 FYNNEI.